This T cell receptor (beta chain) was documented in a study of T cells in Graves' hyperthyroidism and ophthalmopathy. The junction had 3 bases not matched to a gene; V was cut back by 3 bases and J by 2 bases. Germline V gene sequence: CDR1 SQVTM, CDR2 ANQGSEA. The CDR3 contains 14 residues. Findings and limits, study-wide: Ophthalmopathy could be told apart from stable hyperthyroidism with a 13 V-J model.

Template material for amplifying TCR beta CDR3 regions consisted of RNA transcripts. TCR CDR3 underwent first-round RT-PCR with the HTBI primer set. Using its own MiXCR run on the multiplex PCR reads, TCRdb lists one record per CDR3 protein. The sample holds about 640,000 distinct CDR3 sequences; roughly 15% are singletons and the top ten take about 12%. This clonotype came up many times. Its antigen is still unknown. This chain connects TRBV29-1 to TRBJ2-7; 11 bases are a match to TRBD1. The sequencing sample was made of blood. The sequence came from a woman aged 45-65 years with Graves' ophthalmopathy. Written as DNA, the CDR3 is TGCAGCGTTGATCCGGGACAGGGGGCCTACGAGCAGTACTTC. It encodes CSVDPGQGAYEQYF.